This T cell receptor beta chain came from a study of blood T cell repertoires in COVID-19. The overall study: PBMCs, B-cell-depleted T cells, or T cells provided the cDNA or gDNA that made up the material.

Participants were aged about 18 to 100 years from some 24 US areas. Germline CDR1 is DFQATT and CDR2 is SNEGSKA (reference sequence). The CDR3 extends over 15 amino acids. Trimming removed 3 bases at V and 2 bases at J, with 15 bases between. Study processing details: Reference gene primer amplification gave nucleated cell count estimates. Sequenced by immunoSEQ multiplex PCR; TCRdb stores in-frame clones only, minus some. V and J calls and clone size come straight from that table; D and trimming were deduced from the DNA. The repertoire holds approximately 150,000 clones, with approximately 80% as singletons.

Material for sequencing was PBMCs or T cells enriched from blood (not recorded which). The chain employs TRBV20-1 and TRBJ2-3, with D possibly matching TRBD1 (5 bases). This TCR was recovered from a woman in her 40s who had recovered from COVID-19. The CDR3 loop is CSASPPRADTDTQYF. CDR3 in DNA: TGCAGTGCTAGTCCGCCCAGGGCCGACACAGATACGCAGTATTTT.